The next 25 T cell receptor beta chains were all read from a single sample in a study of blood T cell repertoires in COVID-19. The assay was immunoSEQ multiplex PCR, and TCRdb's table has in-frame clones only and misses some. The repertoire holds under 450,000 clones, with roughly 90% as singletons. The sample taken for sequencing was peripheral blood. Receptors originate from a woman in her forties with COVID-19, enrolled during active disease.

This clone was counted a single time. The rearrangement joins TRBV19 to TRBJ1-2; 7 positions match TRBD1. The ends lost 3 bases at V and 4 bases at J; junction bases unmatched: 5. Germline V lookup: CDR1 LNHDA, CDR2 SQIVND (reference sequence). This CDR3 contains 14 residues. The CDR3 here is CASSIAAGGYGYTF. CDR3 bases: TGTGCCAGTAGTATCGCGGCAGGGGGCTATGGCTACACCTTC.

The chain links TRBV7-2 to TRBJ1-5; D may be TRBD1 (5 bases). CDR1 SGHTA and CDR2 FQGNSA come from the germline V gene. Trimming cost V 1 base and J 9 bases, with 16 bases left between them. The CDR3 is made up of 15 amino acids. The CDR3 DNA reads as TGTGCCAGCAGCTTAGTCGGGGCTTCGGGGGGGCCCCAGCATTTT. Residues: CASSLVGASGGPQHF.

This chain links TRBV7-2 with TRBJ2-7, with TRBD1 identical over 9 bases. V lost 3 bases to trimming and J lost 4 bases; unmatched junction nucleotides: 7. CDR1 and CDR2 from the germline V gene are SGHTA and FQGNSA. This CDR3 has 15 amino acids. CDR3 in DNA: TGTGCCAGCAGCTTTTCCCCGGGACAGGGTTACGAGCAGTACTTC. Translated: CASSFSPGQGYEQYF.

The chain combines TRBV7-3 with TRBJ1-3; D gene unclear. Germline CDR1 is SGHTA and CDR2 is FQGTGA. CDR3 length: 15 residues. The V end was cut by 0 bases, the J end by 0 bases, with 6 bases between. Here the CDR3 DNA reads TGTGCCAGCAGCTTAACGACGGGCTCTGGAAACACCATATATTTT. It yields the protein CASSLTTGSGNTIYF.

The chain uses TRBV5-6 and TRBJ1-2; unclear D gene. Trimming cost V 4 bases and J 2 bases, with 9 bases left between them. This CDR3 spans 13 amino acids. The germline gives CDR1 SGHDT, CDR2 YYEEEE. The CDR3 here is CASSPGRNYGYTF. In DNA form, the CDR3 reads TGTGCCAGCAGCCCTGGCAGGAACTATGGCTACACCTTC.

V gene TRBV4-3 combines with J gene TRBJ2-7, with D perhaps matching TRBD2 (6 bases). V lost 1 base and J lost 6, with 13 bases in between. This CDR3 has 14 amino acids. CDR1 is LGHNA, CDR2 YSLEER, per germline. CDR3 protein: CASSQGRAGFEQYF. The CDR3 DNA follows: TGCGCCAGCAGCCAAGGGAGGGCAGGATTCGAGCAGTACTTC.

The chain recombines TRBV30 with TRBJ1-1; D unclear. The CDR3 is 13 residues long. V lost 5 bases, J lost 1 base, and 11 bases lay in between. Germline CDR1 reads GTSNPN; CDR2 reads SVGIG (reference sequence). The CDR3 sequence: CAWCRAGNTEAFF. CDR3 in DNA: TGTGCCTGGTGCCGTGCAGGGAACACTGAAGCTTTCTTT.

The chain links TRBV25-1 to TRBJ1-2; the D gene is possibly TRBD1 (6 bases). Germline V CDR1 and CDR2: MGHDK, SYGVNS. Trimming removed 3 bases at V and 4 bases at J, with 12 bases between. The CDR3 runs to 14 residues. The CDR3, as DNA: TGTGCCAGCAGTGACTCAGGGGTGTTCTATGGCTACACCTTC. This encodes CASSDSGVFYGYTF.

The chain links TRBV29-1 to TRBJ2-3; 7 bases map to TRBD2. This CDR3 spans 14 amino acids. Trimming cost V 6 bases and J 2 bases; bases outside gene matches: 8. Germline V gives CDR1 SQVTM, CDR2 ANQGSEA. The CDR3 DNA is TGCAGCGTGGGCGGGAGACCATCCACAGATACGCAGTATTTT. Amino acid sequence: CSVGGRPSTDTQYF.

This chain connects TRBV5-1 to TRBJ2-3; TRBD2 matches 9 bases. Germline assignment: CDR1 SGHRS and CDR2 YFSETQ. The CDR3 runs to 16 residues. The J segment lost 1 base and the V segment lost 3 bases, leaving 6 bases of the junction unmatched. The CDR3 loop is CASSSTSGIGTDTQYF. DNA of the CDR3: TGCGCCAGCAGCTCGACTAGCGGAATCGGCACAGATACGCAGTATTTT.

Here the CDR3 DNA reads TGTGCCAGCAGTATTATAAGCCCGGGGAGGGGGGATCAGCCCCAGCATTTT. Translation: CASSIISPGRGDQPQHF. This chain links TRBV27 with TRBJ1-5; tentative D call: TRBD1 (6 bases). V dropped 5 bases and J dropped 5 bases, with 22 bases sitting between them. Germline V CDR1 and CDR2: MNHEY, SMNVEV (reference sequence). The CDR3 contains 17 residues.

CDR3 sequence reads: CASSKRSGGRGAYNSPLHF. The CDR3 DNA follows: TGTGCCAGCAGCAAAAGGAGCGGGGGCAGGGGGGCCTATAATTCACCCCTCCACTTT. The chain combines TRBV28 with TRBJ1-6; the match to TRBD1 covers 7 bases. Germline trimming cut 6 bases from V and 2 bases from J; bases unmatched to any gene: 16. Germline CDR1 reads MDHEN; CDR2 reads SYDVKM. The CDR3 length is 19 residues.

This clone was seen once. The V and J genes are TRBV10-3 and TRBJ1-2; 8 bases map to TRBD1. Germline V lookup: CDR1 ENHRY, CDR2 SYGVKD. V lost 8 bases to trimming and J lost 0 bases; unmatched junction nucleotides: 2. The CDR3 covers 13 residues. The CDR3 region is CAISTGANYGYTF. The CDR3 bases are TGTGCCATCTCGACAGGGGCTAACTATGGCTACACCTTC.

The gene calls are TRBV19 and TRBJ1-3; 7 nucleotides agree with TRBD1. Losses at the gene ends were 6 bases for V and 9 bases for J; bases not matched to a gene: 8. Germline CDR1 is LNHDA and CDR2 is SQIVND (reference sequence). The CDR3 has 13 amino acids. The CDR3 loop reads CASRRQGSVTIYF. The CDR3 bases are TGTGCCAGTAGGAGACAGGGTTCGGTCACCATATATTTT.

This chain joins TRBV27 and TRBJ2-1; 8 positions agree with TRBD2. CDR3 length: 16 residues. The V and J ends lost 6 bases and 6 bases, in that order; junction bases with no gene match: 13. CDR1 is MNHEY, CDR2 SMNVEV, per germline (reference sequence). The CDR3 loop reads CASSWGLGQVLNEQFF. Written as DNA, the CDR3 is TGTGCCAGCAGCTGGGGACTAGGTCAGGTCCTCAATGAGCAGTTCTTC.

This chain links TRBV6-1 with TRBJ1-5, with 8 bases identical to TRBD1. V trimming: 4 bases; J trimming: 0 bases; junction bases outside the gene matches: 5. CDR3 length: 16 amino acids. Germline CDR1 reads MNHNS; CDR2 reads SASEGT. In DNA form, the CDR3 reads TGTGCCAGCAGTGCGTCAGGGGGCGGTAGCAATCAGCCCCAGCATTTT. This encodes CASSASGGGSNQPQHF.

The chain joins TRBV3-1 (or the pseudogene TRBV3-2) to TRBJ1-2; D is undetermined. This CDR3 comprises 11 residues. Trimming removed 0 bases from V and 13 bases from J, with 9 bases in between. Germline loops: CDR1 LGHDT, CDR2 YNNKEL (reference sequence). This CDR3 reads CASSQDNGVTF. DNA for the CDR3: TGTGCCAGCAGCCAAGATAACGGGGTCACCTTC.

This chain connects TRBV9 to TRBJ2-1, with TRBD2 matching over 7 bases. Looked up from germline, CDR1 is SGDLS and CDR2 is YYNGEE. The CDR3 has 15 residues. The V and J ends lost 7 bases and 4 bases, in that order; junction bases with no gene match: 11. The CDR3 region has the DNA TGTGCCAGCTCCCCCCGGCTAGCGGAATACAATGAGCAGTTCTTC. Translation gives CASSPRLAEYNEQFF. Using reference TRBV9 and TRBJ2-1 for the parts outside the CDR3, the full variable domain is DSGVTQTPKHLITATGQRVTLRCSPRSGDLSVYWYQQSLDQGLQFLIQYYNGEERAKGNILERFSAQQFPDLHSELNLSSLELGDSALYFCASSPRLAEYNEQFFGPGTRLTVL.

This clone was seen only once. J is TRBJ2-3 and V is TRBV11-1; D perhaps matches TRBD2 (6 bases). The V gene's germline CDR1 is SGHAT and CDR2 FQDESV (reference sequence). Trimming took off 5 bases at V and 1 base at J, with 10 bases between the two ends. CDR3 length equals 14 residues. For the CDR3, the DNA is TGTGCCAGCAGCAGCAGACTAGGCACAGATACGCAGTATTTT. This codes for CASSSRLGTDTQYF.

CDR3 sequence (DNA): TGTGCCAGTAGAGGGGGCAGGGCCAACACTGAAGCTTTCTTT. Translation: CASRGGRANTEAFF. The V gene is TRBV19, the J gene TRBJ1-1, with TRBD1 matching over 7 bases. Unmatched junction bases numbered 6, after V lost 6 bases and J lost 2 bases. The CDR3 is 14 residues long. CDR1 is LNHDA, CDR2 SQIVND, per germline (reference sequence).

This chain joins TRBV14 and TRBJ1-2; D remains unclear. The CDR3 consists of 13 residues. Trimming removed 1 base at V and 7 bases at J, with 10 bases between. Germline CDR1 and CDR2: SGHDN and FVKESK. CDR3 residues: CASSQVQSVGYTF. The CDR3 DNA sequence: TGTGCCAGCAGCCAAGTACAAAGCGTTGGCTACACCTTC.

CDR3 bases: TGTGCCAGCAGTTTAGGCAGGGGGGAGGACACTGAAGCTTTCTTT. It codes for CASSLGRGEDTEAFF. V is TRBV27 and J is TRBJ1-1, with 7 nucleotides matching TRBD1. There are 15 residues in the CDR3. Trimming removed 2 bases from V and 3 bases from J; junction bases left unmatched: 6. Germline CDR1 and CDR2: MNHEY and SMNVEV (reference sequence).

The chain couples TRBV19 to TRBJ2-4, with 7 bases that match TRBD1. Looked up from germline, CDR1 is LNHDA and CDR2 is SQIVND (reference sequence). The CDR3 sequence is 17 residues long. V gave up 5 bases and J gave up 2 bases; unmatched junction bases: 12. The CDR3 region has the DNA TGTGCCAGTAGTTCCTACTCGACAGGGCTGACCAAAAACATTCAGTACTTC. Translating gives CASSSYSTGLTKNIQYF.

V is TRBV30 and J is TRBJ2-7, with TRBD1 matching 12 bases. CDR1 and CDR2 (germline): GTSNPN, SVGIG (reference sequence). Trimming cost V 5 bases and J 5 bases; bases outside gene matches: 1. The CDR3 consists of 12 residues. The DNA of the CDR3 is TGTGCCTGGGGGACAGGGGGCCACGAGCAGTACTTC. Its protein is CAWGTGGHEQYF.

The chain joins TRBV28 to TRBJ2-5, with 13 bases fitting TRBD2. The CDR3 has 17 residues. CDR1 is MDHEN and CDR2 is SYDVKM in the germline V gene. With 5 bases clipped from V and 5 bases from J, the junction kept 11 bases outside the gene matches. The CDR3: CASSRLAGGPIFETQYF. The CDR3 region has the DNA TGTGCCAGCAGTCGACTAGCGGGGGGCCCAATTTTCGAGACCCAGTACTTC.